The 22 T cell receptor beta chains reported below all come from one sample, sequenced in a study of Graves' ophthalmopathy and Graves' hyperthyroidism listed by TCRdb under 2018. TCRdb shows the sequencer as Illumina HiSeq 2000. TCR beta CDR3 regions were amplified from RNA transcripts for repertoire sequencing. The first round of RT-PCR was done with HTBI primers and the Qiagen OneStep RT-PCR kit, and was followed by a second round of multiplex PCR, then size selection and purification. In-frame beta chains were kept once TCRdb had trimmed the public reads at Q25 with fastp and called clones with MiXCR. Here each entry gathers all rows of one CDR3 protein and keeps the most common genes and DNA. A total of hundreds of thousands of distinct CDR3 sequences appear in this sample, about 40% of them only once. The top ten clones comprise 3% to 3.5% of the sample. Material: peripheral blood. The receptors stem from an adult man with Graves' ophthalmopathy.

Of note for this clonotype: A much more abundant neighbour one base away suggests this may be a read error. The conserved phenylalanine or tryptophan is not found at the CDR3 terminus, so this likely reflects a read error. The chain carries TRBV7-9 and TRBJ2-7, with TRBD2 matching over 8 bases. Germline V CDR1 and CDR2: SEHNR, FQNEAQ (reference sequence). The length of the CDR3 is 15 residues. Losses at the gene ends were 5 bases for V and 2 bases for J; bases not matched to a gene: 8. CDR3 nucleotides: TGTGCCAGCAGCCCCGAGCGGGGGTACACCTACGAGCAGTACCTC. This sequence encodes CASSPERGYTYEQYL.

This clonotype was observed at least ten times. V is TRBV2 and J is TRBJ1-1; D uncertain. This CDR3 spans 11 amino acids. CDR1 and CDR2 from the germline V gene are SNHLY and FYNNEI. The V gene lost 5 bases and the J gene lost 5 bases, with 6 bases spanning the gap. CDR3 protein: CASSIKTEAFF. In DNA form, the CDR3 reads TGTGCCAGCAGTATTAAAACTGAAGCTTTCTTT.

Concerning this clonotype: Sequence at one end of the junction differs from germline and may be a read error. The CDR3 nucleotides read TGCAGTGCTAGGAACGGCCCCGGCAATCAGCAGTTCTTC. Amino acids: CSARNGPGNQQFF. The chain combines TRBV20-1 with TRBJ2-1, with unresolved D. Germline CDR1 reads DFQATT; CDR2 reads SNEGSKA (reference sequence). CDR3 length equals 13 residues.

The V gene is TRBV10-3, the J gene TRBJ1-6; no clear D. In germline, CDR1 is ENHRY, CDR2 SYGVKD. The CDR3 loop spans 14 amino acids. The V end was cut by 2 bases, the J end by 5 bases, with 7 bases between. Written as DNA, the CDR3 is TGTGCCATCAGTGAGGGGTACGATAATTCACCCCTCCACTTT. Translating it yields CAISEGYDNSPLHF.

In its sample, this clonotype was seen a few times. V and J are TRBV6-5 and TRBJ1-1, with D perhaps matching TRBD1 (5 bases). Trimming removed 6 bases at V and 1 base at J, with 12 bases between. CDR1 and CDR2 (germline): MNHEY, SVGAGI. The CDR3 is made up of 14 amino acids. The DNA for the CDR3 is TGTGCCAGCAGAGGGGAGGGCAAGAACACTGAAGCTTTCTTT. Translation gives CASRGEGKNTEAFF.

This clonotype was seen only a few times. The chain recombines TRBV30 with TRBJ1-1; D not resolved. This CDR3 has 12 residues. V was trimmed by 2 bases and J by 8 bases, leaving 12 bases between them. Germline CDR1 GTSNPN, CDR2 SVGIG (reference sequence). The CDR3, as DNA: TGTGCCTGGAGTATAGGAGGGCCCGAAGCTTTCTTT. Protein product: CAWSIGGPEAFF.

In this sample, this clonotype turned up many times. This chain connects TRBV29-1 to TRBJ1-1; 8 nucleotides match TRBD1. Germline assignment: CDR1 SQVTM and CDR2 ANQGSEA. With 5 bases clipped from V and 4 bases from J, the junction kept 9 bases outside the gene matches. CDR3 length: 14 residues. Here the CDR3 reads CSVKGQEVITEAFF. The CDR3, as DNA: TGCAGCGTTAAGGGACAGGAGGTAATCACTGAAGCTTTCTTT.

This clonotype was seen repeatedly, ten times or more. The chain couples TRBV7-9 to TRBJ1-3, with D possibly matching TRBD1 (5 bases). The CDR3 has 13 residues. The V gene lost 5 bases and the J gene lost 10 bases, with 15 bases spanning the gap. CDR1 SEHNR and CDR2 FQNEAQ come from the germline V gene (reference sequence). CDR3 sequence: CASSTGTPWTIYF. The DNA for the CDR3 is TGTGCCAGCAGCACCGGGACCCCTTGGACCATATATTTT. Supplemented by reference TRBV7-9 and TRBJ1-3, the full variable domain reads DTGVSQNPRHKITKRGQNVTFRCDPISEHNRLYWYRQTLGQGPEFLTYFQNEAQLEKSRLLSDRFSAERPKGSFSTLEIQRTEQGDSAMYLCASSTGTPWTIYFGEGSWLTVV.

This clonotype has only a few counts. The chain uses TRBV20-1 and TRBJ2-7, with D hard to call. CDR3 length: 13 amino acids. V was cut by 1 base and J by 3 bases, with 10 bases left in between. Germline lookup yields CDR1 DFQATT and CDR2 SNEGSKA (reference sequence). CDR3 nucleotides: TGCAGTGCTAGAGGGTCGGCCGACTACGAGCAGTACTTC. The encoded protein is CSARGSADYEQYF.

The chain recombines TRBV6-1 with TRBJ1-5; TRBD1 aligns across 11 bases. The germline gives CDR1 MNHNS, CDR2 SASEGT. Trimming cost V 5 bases and J 2 bases; bases outside gene matches: 20. The CDR3 loop spans 21 amino acids. CDR3 DNA sequence: TGTGCCAGCAGTTACGGGACGGACAGGGGGCTCAAGGCTGGAGGCAATCAGCCCCAGCATTTT. Amino acids: CASSYGTDRGLKAGGNQPQHF.

In this sample, this clonotype turned up many times. The V gene is TRBV7-8, the J gene TRBJ1-1; a possible D gene is TRBD1 (5 bases). Germline V lookup: CDR1 SGHVS, CDR2 FQNEAQ. CDR3 size: 11 residues. The CDR3 bases are TGTTCATCGGGGACGAACACTGAAGCTTTCTTT. This codes for CSSGTNTEAFF.

Written as DNA, the CDR3 is TGTGCCATCAGTGACCGGGCAGGGCAGACCGGGGAGCTGTTTTTT. Amino acid sequence: CAISDRAGQTGELFF. The chain couples TRBV10-3 to TRBJ2-2, with D possibly TRBD1 on 5 matching bases. Germline lookup yields CDR1 ENHRY and CDR2 SYGVKD. Trimming took 3 bases from V and 5 from J, leaving 13 bases between them. The CDR3 has 15 residues.

This clonotype was detected only a few times. The chain uses TRBV4-1 and TRBJ2-7; TRBD2 matches at 8 bases. V shed 0 bases and J 0 bases; nucleotides not matched to a gene: 10. CDR3 size: 18 residues. Germline values: CDR1 MGHRA, CDR2 YSYEKL. CDR3 sequence: CASSQEARASGPSYEQYF. CDR3 coding DNA: TGCGCCAGCAGCCAAGAGGCGCGAGCTAGCGGGCCCTCCTACGAGCAGTACTTC.

The chain recombines TRBV7-9 with TRBJ2-7; 7 bases align to TRBD1. Germline CDR1 is SEHNR and CDR2 is FQNEAQ (reference sequence). This CDR3 has 16 residues. V shed 5 bases, J shed 3 bases, and the junction held 13 bases outside the gene matches. CDR3 nucleotide sequence: TGTGCCAGCAGCCAAGTCCATCGAGACAGGGACTACGAGCAGTACTTC. Amino acids: CASSQVHRDRDYEQYF.

Note on this clonotype: Given a much more abundant clone one base away, this may be a read error. V is TRBV7-6 and J is TRBJ2-5, with 7 bases that match TRBD2. The CDR3 is 15 amino acids. Germline-derived CDR1 and CDR2 are SGHVS and FNYEAQ. Unmatched junction bases numbered 7, after V lost 1 base and J lost 5 bases. The chain's CDR3 is CASSLGGGGAETQYF. In DNA, the CDR3 is TGTGCCAGCAGCTTAGGCGGGGGAGGGGCCGAGACCCAGTACTTC.

This clonotype showed up just a few times. The chain carries TRBV30 and TRBJ1-2, with unresolved D. Germline V gene data show CDR1 as GTSNPN and CDR2 as SVGIG (reference sequence). This CDR3 has 13 residues. Trimming left V 0 bases short and J 2 bases short, with 7 bases between. The CDR3 loop is CAWSVRGNYGYTF. In nucleotides, the CDR3 is TGTGCCTGGAGTGTACGCGGGAACTATGGCTACACCTTC.

V is TRBV29-1 and J is TRBJ1-4, with D maybe TRBD1 (6 bases). CDR1 is SQVTM, CDR2 ANQGSEA, per germline. This CDR3 spans 14 amino acids. Trimming took off 1 base at V and 4 bases at J, with 10 bases between the two ends. CDR3 nucleotides: TGCAGCGTTGAAGGATGGACAGTTAATGAAAAACTGTTTTTT. Amino acid sequence: CSVEGWTVNEKLFF.

V is TRBV20-1 and J is TRBJ2-6; D is undetermined. CDR3 length: 13 amino acids. V lost 3 bases to trimming and J lost 4 bases, with 7 bases between them. In germline, CDR1 is DFQATT, CDR2 SNEGSKA (reference sequence). CDR3 sequence (DNA): TGCAGTGCTAGCTCGCGGGGGGCCAACGTCCTGACTTTC. Translated, it gives CSASSRGANVLTF.

This sequence joins TRBV25-1 and TRBJ1-5; the match to TRBD1 covers 11 bases. This CDR3 is built from 13 residues. Trimming took 8 bases from V and 7 from J; bases not matched to a gene: 4. CDR1 is MGHDK, CDR2 SYGVNS, per germline. The CDR3 region has the DNA TGTGCCAGCGGACAGGGGGCAGGACAGCCCCAGCATTTT. It translates to CASGQGAGQPQHF.

This clonotype showed up many times. The chain is built from TRBV10-3 and TRBJ2-7, with D possibly being TRBD1 or TRBD2 (5 bases each). In germline, CDR1 is ENHRY, CDR2 SYGVKD. CDR3 length equals 17 residues. Between the trimmed V and J ends, which lost 8 bases and 2 bases, there was a span of 25 bases. CDR3 coding DNA: TGTGCCATCTCAATCCGGGACCGGCGTCTCAGGGCCTACGAGCAGTACTTC. Translation: CAISIRDRRLRAYEQYF.

This clonotype was picked up many times. Because it lacks the conserved phenylalanine or tryptophan at the end, this CDR3 is likely a read error. The rearrangement links TRBV20-1 to TRBJ2-5; D possibly corresponds to TRBD2 (6 bases). Trimming cost V 5 bases and J 1 base, with 8 bases left between them. This CDR3 is built from 12 residues. Germline loops: CDR1 DFQATT, CDR2 SNEGSKA (reference sequence). DNA for the CDR3: TGCAGTGCTCAGACTAGCCAAGAGACCCAGTACCTC. Amino acid sequence: CSAQTSQETQYL.

This clonotype has just a few counts. V and J are TRBV6-4 and TRBJ1-2; D gene unclear. The CDR3 totals 14 residues. Trimming shortened V by 0 bases and J by 4 bases, and 9 bases separated the two germline ends. The germline V gene has CDR1 MRHNA and CDR2 SNTAGT. This CDR3 reads CASSDSTRLYGYTF. CDR3 in DNA: TGTGCCAGCAGTGACTCGACAAGGCTCTATGGCTACACCTTC.